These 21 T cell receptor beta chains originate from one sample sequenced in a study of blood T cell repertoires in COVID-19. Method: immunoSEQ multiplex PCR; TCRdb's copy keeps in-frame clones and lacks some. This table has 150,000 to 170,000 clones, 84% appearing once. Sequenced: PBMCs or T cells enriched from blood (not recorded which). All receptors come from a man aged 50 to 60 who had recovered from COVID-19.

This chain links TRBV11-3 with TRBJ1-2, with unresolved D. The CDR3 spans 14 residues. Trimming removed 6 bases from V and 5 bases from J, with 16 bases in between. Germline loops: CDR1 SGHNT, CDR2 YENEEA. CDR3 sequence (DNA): TGTGCCAGCAGTCCGGAAGGGCGCGGGTATGGCTACACCTTC. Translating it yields CASSPEGRGYGYTF.

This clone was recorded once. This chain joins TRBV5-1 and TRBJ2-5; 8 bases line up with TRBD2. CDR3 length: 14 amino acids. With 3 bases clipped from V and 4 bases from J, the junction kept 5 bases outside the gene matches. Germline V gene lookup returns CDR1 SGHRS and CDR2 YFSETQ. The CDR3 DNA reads TGCGCCAGCAGCTCCCGGACTAGCTCAGAGACCCAGTACTTC. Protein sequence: CASSSRTSSETQYF.

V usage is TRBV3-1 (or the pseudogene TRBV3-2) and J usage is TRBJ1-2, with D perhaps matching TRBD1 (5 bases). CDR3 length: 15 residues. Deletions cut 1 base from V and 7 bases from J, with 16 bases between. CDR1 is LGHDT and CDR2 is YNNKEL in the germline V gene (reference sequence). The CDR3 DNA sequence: TGTGCCAGCAGCCAAGGGGAGGGGATATCCAGTGGCTACACCTTC. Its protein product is CASSQGEGISSGYTF.

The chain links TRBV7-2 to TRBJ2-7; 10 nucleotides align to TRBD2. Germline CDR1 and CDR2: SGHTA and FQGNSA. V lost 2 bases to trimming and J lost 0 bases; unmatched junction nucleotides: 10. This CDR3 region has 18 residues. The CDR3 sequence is CASSLRPAPSGSSYEQYF. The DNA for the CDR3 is TGTGCCAGCAGCTTACGACCCGCTCCTAGCGGGAGCTCCTACGAGCAGTACTTC.

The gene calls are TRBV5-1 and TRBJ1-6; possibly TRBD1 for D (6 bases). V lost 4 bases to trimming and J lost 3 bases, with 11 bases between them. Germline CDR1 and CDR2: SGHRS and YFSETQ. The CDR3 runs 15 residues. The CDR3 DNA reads TGCGCCAGCAGCGGAGAACAGGGCTATAATTCACCCCTCCACTTT. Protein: CASSGEQGYNSPLHF. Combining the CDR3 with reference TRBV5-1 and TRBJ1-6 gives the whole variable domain KAGVTQTPRYLIKTRGQQVTLSCSPISGHRSVSWYQQTPGQGLQFLFEYFSETQRNKGNFPGRFSGRQFSNSRSEMNVSTLELGDSALYLCASSGEQGYNSPLHFGNGTRLTVT.

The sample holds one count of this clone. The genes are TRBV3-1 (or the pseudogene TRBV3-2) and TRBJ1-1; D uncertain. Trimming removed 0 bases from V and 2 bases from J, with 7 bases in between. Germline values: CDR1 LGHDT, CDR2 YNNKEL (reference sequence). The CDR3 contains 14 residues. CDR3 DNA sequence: TGTGCCAGCAGCCAAGAAAGTAGCAACACTGAAGCTTTCTTT. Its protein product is CASSQESSNTEAFF.

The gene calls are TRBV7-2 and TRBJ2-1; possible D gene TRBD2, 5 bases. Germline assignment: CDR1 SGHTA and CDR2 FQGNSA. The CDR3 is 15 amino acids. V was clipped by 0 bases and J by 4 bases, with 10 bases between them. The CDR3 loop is CASSLASGAYNEQFF. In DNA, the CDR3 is TGTGCCAGCAGCTTAGCCAGCGGAGCTTACAATGAGCAGTTCTTC.

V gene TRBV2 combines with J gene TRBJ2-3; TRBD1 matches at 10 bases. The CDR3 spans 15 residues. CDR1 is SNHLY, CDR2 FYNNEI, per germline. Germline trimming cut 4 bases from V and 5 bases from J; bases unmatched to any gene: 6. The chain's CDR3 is CASSGDRGQVDTQYF. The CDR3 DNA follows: TGTGCCAGCAGTGGAGACAGGGGGCAGGTAGATACGCAGTATTTT.

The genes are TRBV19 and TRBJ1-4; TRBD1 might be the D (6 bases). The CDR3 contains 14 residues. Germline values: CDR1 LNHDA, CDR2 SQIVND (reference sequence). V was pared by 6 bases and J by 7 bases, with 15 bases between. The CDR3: CASRGQGLGEKLFF. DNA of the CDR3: TGTGCCAGTAGAGGGCAGGGGTTGGGTGAAAAACTGTTTTTT.

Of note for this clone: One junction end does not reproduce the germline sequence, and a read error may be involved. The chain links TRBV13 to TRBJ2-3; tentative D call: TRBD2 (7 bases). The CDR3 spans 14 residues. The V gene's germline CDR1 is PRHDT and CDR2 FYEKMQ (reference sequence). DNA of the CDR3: TGTGCCAGCAGCCTAGGGGGGGGGCCAGATACGCAGTATTTT. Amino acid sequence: CASSLGGGPDTQYF. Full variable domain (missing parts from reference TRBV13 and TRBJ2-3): AAGVIQSPRHLIKEKRETATLKCYPIPRHDTVYWYQQGPGQDPQFLISFYEKMQSDKGSIPDRFSAQQFSDYHSELNMSSLELGDSALYFCASSLGGGPDTQYFGPGTRLTVL.

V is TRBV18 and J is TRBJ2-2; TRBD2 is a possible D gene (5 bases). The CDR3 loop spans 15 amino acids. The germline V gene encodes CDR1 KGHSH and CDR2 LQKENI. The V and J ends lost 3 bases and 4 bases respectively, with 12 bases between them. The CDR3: CASSPRESTTGELFF. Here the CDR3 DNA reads TGTGCCAGCTCACCCCGGGAAAGCACCACCGGGGAGCTGTTTTTT.

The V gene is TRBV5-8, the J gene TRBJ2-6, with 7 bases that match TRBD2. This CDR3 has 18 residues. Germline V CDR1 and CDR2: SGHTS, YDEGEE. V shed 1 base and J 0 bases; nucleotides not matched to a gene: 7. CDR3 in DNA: TGTGCCAGCAGCTTGTCGAGCGGGGTCTACTCTGGGGCCAACGTCCTGACTTTC. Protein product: CASSLSSGVYSGANVLTF.

The CDR3 DNA sequence: TGTGCCAGCAGCTTGGGGACAGGGGGCTTCACAGATACGCAGTATTTT. Amino acid sequence: CASSLGTGGFTDTQYF. V and J are TRBV7-6 and TRBJ2-3; 12 bases match TRBD1. The CDR3 runs to 16 residues. Trimming at V came to 3 bases and at J to 2 bases, leaving 3 bases not matched to a gene. CDR1 and CDR2 (germline): SGHVS, FNYEAQ.

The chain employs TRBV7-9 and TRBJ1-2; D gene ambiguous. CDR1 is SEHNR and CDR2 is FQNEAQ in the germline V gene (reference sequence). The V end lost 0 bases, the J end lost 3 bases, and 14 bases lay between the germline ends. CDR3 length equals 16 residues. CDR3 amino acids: CASSLALEGKDYGYTF. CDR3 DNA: TGTGCCAGCAGCTTAGCGTTGGAGGGCAAGGACTATGGCTACACCTTC.

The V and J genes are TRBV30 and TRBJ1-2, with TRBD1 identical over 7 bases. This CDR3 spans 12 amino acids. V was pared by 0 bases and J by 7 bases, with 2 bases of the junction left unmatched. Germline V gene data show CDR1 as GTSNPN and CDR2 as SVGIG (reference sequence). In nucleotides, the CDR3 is TGTGCCTGGAGTGTAAGGGACAGTGGCTACACCTTC. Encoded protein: CAWSVRDSGYTF.

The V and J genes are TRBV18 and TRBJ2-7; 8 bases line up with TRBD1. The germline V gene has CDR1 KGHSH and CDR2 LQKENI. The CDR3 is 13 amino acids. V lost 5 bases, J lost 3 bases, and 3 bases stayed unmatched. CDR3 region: CASSTGQVYEQYF. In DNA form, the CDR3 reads TGTGCCAGCTCAACGGGACAGGTCTACGAGCAGTACTTC.

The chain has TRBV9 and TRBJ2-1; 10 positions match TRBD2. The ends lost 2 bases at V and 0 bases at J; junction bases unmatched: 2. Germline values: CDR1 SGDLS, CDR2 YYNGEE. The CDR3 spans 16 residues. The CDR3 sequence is CASSVGLATSYNEQFF. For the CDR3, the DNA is TGTGCCAGCAGCGTGGGACTAGCGACCTCCTACAATGAGCAGTTCTTC.

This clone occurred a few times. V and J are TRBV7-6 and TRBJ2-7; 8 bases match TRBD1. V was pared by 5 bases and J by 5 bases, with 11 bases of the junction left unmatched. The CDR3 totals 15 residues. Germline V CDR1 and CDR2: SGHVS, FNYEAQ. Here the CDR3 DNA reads TGTGCCAGCAGCCCCCGACAGGGGAGTTCCCACGAGCAGTACTTC. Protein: CASSPRQGSSHEQYF.

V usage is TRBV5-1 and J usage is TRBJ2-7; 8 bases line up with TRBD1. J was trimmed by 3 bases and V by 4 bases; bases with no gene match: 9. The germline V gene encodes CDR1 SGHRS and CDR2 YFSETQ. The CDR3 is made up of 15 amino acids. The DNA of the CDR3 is TGCGCCAGCAGCCCACAACCGGGACAGGACTACGAGCAGTACTTC. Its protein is CASSPQPGQDYEQYF.

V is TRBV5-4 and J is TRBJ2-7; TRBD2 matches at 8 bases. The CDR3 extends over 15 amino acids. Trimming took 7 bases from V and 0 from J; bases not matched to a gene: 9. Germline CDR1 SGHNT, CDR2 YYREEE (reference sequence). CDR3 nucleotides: TGTGCCAGCCGCCTTCGTAGCGGGGACTCCTACGAGCAGTACTTC. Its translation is CASRLRSGDSYEQYF. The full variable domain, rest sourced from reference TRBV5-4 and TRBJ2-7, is ETGVTQSPTHLIKTRGQQVTLRCSSQSGHNTVSWYQQALGQGPQFIFQYYREEENGRGNFPPRFSGLQFPNYSSELNVNALELDDSALYLCASRLRSGDSYEQYFGPGTRLTVT.

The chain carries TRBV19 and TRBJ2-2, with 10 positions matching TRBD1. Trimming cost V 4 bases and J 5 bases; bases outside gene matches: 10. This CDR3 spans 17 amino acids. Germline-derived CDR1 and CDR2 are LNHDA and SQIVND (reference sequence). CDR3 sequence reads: CASSTRQGAGWTGELFF. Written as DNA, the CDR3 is TGTGCCAGTAGTACCCGACAGGGGGCTGGGTGGACCGGGGAGCTGTTTTTT.